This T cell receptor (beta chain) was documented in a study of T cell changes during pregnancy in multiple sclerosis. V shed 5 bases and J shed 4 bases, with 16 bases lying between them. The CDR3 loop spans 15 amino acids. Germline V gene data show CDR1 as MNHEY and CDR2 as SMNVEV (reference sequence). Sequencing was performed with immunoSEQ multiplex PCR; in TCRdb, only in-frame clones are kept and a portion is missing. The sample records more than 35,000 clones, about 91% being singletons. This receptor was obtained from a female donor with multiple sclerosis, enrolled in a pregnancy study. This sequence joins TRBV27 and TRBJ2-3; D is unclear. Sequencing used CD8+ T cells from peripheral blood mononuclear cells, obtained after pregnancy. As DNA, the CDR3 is TGTGCCAGCAGTCCCTTACCGAGGATTCCAGATACGCAGTATTTT. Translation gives CASSPLPRIPDTQYF.